This section outlines one T cell receptor beta chain sequence together with its context. The entry originates in a study of blood T cell repertoires in COVID-19. Study-level information: Material from acute and convalescent COVID-19 was sourced from the United States, Italy and Spain.

Original processing methods: Nucleated cell counts were estimated from reference gene primer amplification. The assay was immunoSEQ multiplex PCR, and TCRdb's table has in-frame clones only and misses some. The DNA was the basis for D and trimming; V, J and clone size are from that table. The table lists 120,000 to 150,000 clones, 88% of them singletons. Trimming cost V 1 base and J 0 bases, with 11 bases left between them. The CDR3 is 16 residues long. Germline V gene sequence: CDR1 MGHRA, CDR2 YSYEKL. The sequenced material came from peripheral blood. This clonotype originated in a human donor in a cohort sampled during active COVID-19. The V and J genes are TRBV4-1 and TRBJ2-3; no definite D call. The CDR3 protein is CASSQADYQSTDTQYF. The DNA for the CDR3 is TGCGCCAGCAGCCAAGCCGATTACCAGAGCACAGATACGCAGTATTTT.